The 13 T cell receptor beta chains listed next were all sequenced from one sample in a study of OX40 agonist ivuxolimab in advanced cancers. Repertoires were generated with immunoSEQ multiplex PCR, while TCRdb's copy carries only in-frame clones and drops some. The table records 50,000 to 70,000 clones, 93% of them present only once. This material consisted of CD4+ or CD8+ T cells sorted from blood, taken in a trial of the OX40 agonist ivuxolimab. The receptors originated from an adult with an advanced solid tumor such as melanoma, head and neck, liver or kidney cancer.

This rearrangement joins TRBV9 to TRBJ2-1; TRBD1 or TRBD2 may be the D gene (6 bases each). V was clipped by 1 base and J by 7 bases, with 15 bases between them. From germline, CDR1 is SGDLS and CDR2 YYNGEE. The CDR3 has 15 amino acids. The DNA of the CDR3 is TGTGCCAGCAGCGTAACGGTCCGGGGGCCTAATGAGCAGTTCTTC. Its protein is CASSVTVRGPNEQFF.

The rearrangement uses TRBV27 and TRBJ2-7, with D perhaps TRBD1 (6 bases). The length of the CDR3 is 14 residues. CDR1 and CDR2 (germline): MNHEY, SMNVEV (reference sequence). V was shortened by 5 bases and J by 2 bases, with 13 bases between the two germline ends. In DNA, the CDR3 is TGTGCCAGCAGTCCGACAGGACAAGCCTACGAGCAGTACTTC. Its protein product is CASSPTGQAYEQYF.

This clone was detected a few times. The chain has TRBV28 and TRBJ2-1; D uncertain. The germline V gene encodes CDR1 MDHEN and CDR2 SYDVKM. V was pared by 7 bases and J by 3 bases, with 16 bases between. The CDR3 sequence is 15 residues long. The CDR3 nucleotides are TGTGCCAGCACGATCGCTAACACCTACTACAATGAGCAGTTCTTC. It codes for CASTIANTYYNEQFF.

The rearrangement uses TRBV10-3 and TRBJ2-1; D not resolved. CDR1 and CDR2 (germline): ENHRY, SYGVKD. V shed 3 bases and J shed 0 bases, with 12 bases lying between them. The CDR3 runs to 16 residues. The CDR3 DNA is TGTGCCATCAGTGAATTGCTAACCGGCTCCTACAATGAGCAGTTCTTC. It codes for CAISELLTGSYNEQFF.

CDR3 DNA sequence: TGTGCCAGCAGTTTACCGGGCCTTGGCACCGGGGAGCTGTTTTTT. Translation gives CASSLPGLGTGELFF. The chain combines TRBV28 with TRBJ2-2; D not resolved. Trimming shortened V by 2 bases and J by 4 bases, and 11 bases separated the two germline ends. CDR3 length equals 15 residues. Per germline, CDR1 MDHEN and CDR2 SYDVKM.

The chain links TRBV9 to TRBJ2-2, with unresolved D. The CDR3 sequence is 12 residues long. The V end lost 4 bases, the J end lost 6 bases, and 7 bases lay between the germline ends. Looked up from germline, CDR1 is SGDLS and CDR2 is YYNGEE. CDR3 region: CASSFGPGELFF. CDR3 bases: TGTGCCAGCAGCTTTGGACCCGGGGAGCTGTTTTTT.

The rearrangement joins TRBV5-6 to TRBJ2-1, with D maybe TRBD1 (6 bases). This CDR3 region has 14 residues. Germline V gives CDR1 SGHDT, CDR2 YYEEEE. Trimming shortened V by 1 base and J by 6 bases, and 11 bases separated the two germline ends. The CDR3 loop is CASSLSRGFNEQFF. DNA of the CDR3: TGTGCCAGCAGCTTGTCTAGGGGGTTCAATGAGCAGTTCTTC. The variable domain in full, completed from reference TRBV5-6 and TRBJ2-1, reads DAGVTQSPTHLIKTRGQQVTLRCSPKSGHDTVSWYQQALGQGPQFIFQYYEEEERQRGNFPDRFSGHQFPNYSSELNVNALLLGDSALYLCASSLSRGFNEQFFGPGTRLTVL.

The chain recombines TRBV6-1 with TRBJ1-1; TRBD1 is a possible D gene (5 bases). V gave up 5 bases and J gave up 6 bases, with 19 bases separating them. CDR3 length equals 15 residues. Looked up from germline, CDR1 is MNHNS and CDR2 is SASEGT. CDR3: CASSQTRWGRAEAFF. DNA of the CDR3: TGTGCCAGCAGTCAAACCCGGTGGGGGAGGGCTGAAGCTTTCTTT.

This chain joins TRBV27 and TRBJ2-1; D assignment may be TRBD1 or TRBD2 (7 bases each). This CDR3 region has 14 residues. Trimming removed 6 bases at V and 9 bases at J, with 18 bases between. The germline V gene has CDR1 MNHEY and CDR2 SMNVEV (reference sequence). The CDR3 loop is CASSQSGTVGEQFF. CDR3 sequence (DNA): TGTGCCAGCAGCCAAAGCGGGACAGTAGGTGAGCAGTTCTTC.

V is TRBV15 and J is TRBJ1-5, with no clear D. CDR3 length: 14 amino acids. CDR1 and CDR2 (germline): LNHNV, YYDKDF (reference sequence). Trimming took off 5 bases at V and 7 bases at J, with 15 bases between the two ends. This chain's CDR3 is CATSGAQPSQPQHF. The CDR3 coding sequence is TGTGCCACCAGCGGAGCACAACCCAGCCAGCCCCAGCATTTT.

This clone was observed a single time. V and J are TRBV7-8 and TRBJ2-1, with D perhaps matching TRBD1 (7 bases). The V gene lost 0 bases and the J gene lost 4 bases, with 13 bases spanning the gap. This CDR3 is built from 16 residues. Germline CDR1 SGHVS, CDR2 FQNEAQ. CDR3 sequence reads: CASSLARGQRYNEQFF. CDR3 nucleotides: TGTGCCAGCAGCTTAGCGCGGGGACAGAGGTACAATGAGCAGTTCTTC.

This sequence joins TRBV7-9 and TRBJ1-5; maybe TRBD1 (5 bases). This CDR3 has 16 amino acids. Germline CDR1 is SEHNR and CDR2 is FQNEAQ (reference sequence). V was pared by 4 bases and J by 0 bases, with 13 bases between. In DNA form, the CDR3 reads TGTGCCAGCAGCTCCCACCCGACAGTTAGCAATCAGCCCCAGCATTTT. Its translation: CASSSHPTVSNQPQHF.

The V gene is TRBV9, the J gene TRBJ2-6, with a tentative D call TRBD1 (6 bases). The CDR3 has 19 residues. Germline V lookup: CDR1 SGDLS, CDR2 YYNGEE. The germline V and J ends were trimmed by 0 bases and 1 base, with 17 bases remaining between them. The CDR3 loop is CASSVVARGPDSGANVLTF. CDR3 coding DNA: TGTGCCAGCAGCGTAGTGGCCAGGGGCCCCGATTCTGGGGCCAACGTCCTGACTTTC.